This is a list of T cell receptor beta chains from one sample in a study of vaccination and CD4 T cells after COVID-19. TCRdb reanalysed the PCR reads using MiXCR and keeps one entry per CDR3 protein. The sample records around 20,000 distinct CDR3 sequences, about half being singletons. These receptors have no identified antigens. Here the sequenced sample was CD4+ T cells from blood, cultured in vitro, taken before SARS-CoV-2 vaccination. These receptors all come from a human donor who had recovered from COVID-19. CDR3s include the opening cysteine and the closing phenylalanine or tryptophan. The D gene is left open where the match is weak. For some rows the clone size is stated as once, few or many, or as a class when expanded; others skip it.

size: NA; J: TRBJ2-1; V: TRBV11-2; D: TRBD1; CDR3: CASSPGQGGEQFF; DNA: TGTGCCAGCAGCCCGGGACAGGGGGGTGAGCAGTTCTTC
size: few; J: TRBJ2-3; V: TRBV2; D: NA; CDR3: CASNEGHDTQYF; DNA: TGTGCCAGCAATGAGGGCCATGATACGCAGTATTTT
size: NA; J: TRBJ2-5; V: TRBV4-3; D: NA; CDR3: CASSQGGQGEGKETQYF; DNA: TGCGCCAGCAGCCAAGGCGGGCAGGGTGAAGGTAAAGAGACCCAGTACTTC
size: NA; J: TRBJ2-2; V: TRBV2; D: NA; CDR3: CASSEESRDTGELFF; DNA: TGTGCCAGCAGTGAAGAGTCGCGCGACACCGGGGAGCTGTTTTTT
size: few; J: TRBJ2-3; V: TRBV20-1; D: TRBD2; CDR3: CSAGVGAGGLADTQYF; DNA: TGCAGTGCTGGAGTCGGTGCGGGAGGGCTGGCAGATACGCAGTATTTT
size: few; J: TRBJ2-7; V: TRBV6-1; D: NA; CDR3: CASSRTGSYEQYF; DNA: TGTGCCAGCAGTCGGACGGGTTCCTACGAGCAGTACTTC
size: NA; J: TRBJ2-7; V: TRBV5-1; D: NA; CDR3: CASSSLVGGGEQYF; DNA: TGCGCCAGCAGTTCGTTGGTAGGGGGAGGGGAGCAGTACTTC
size: few; J: TRBJ1-4; V: TRBV20-1; D: NA; CDR3: CSAPVNEKLFF; DNA: TGCAGTGCCCCAGTTAATGAAAAACTGTTTTTT
size: NA; J: TRBJ1-1; V: TRBV19; D: NA; CDR3: CASSARGNTEAFF; DNA: TGTGCCAGTAGTGCCAGGGGGAACACTGAAGCTTTCTTT
size: NA; J: TRBJ2-5; V: TRBV20-1; D: NA; CDR3: CSATPRAERAQETQYF; DNA: TGCAGTGCCACCCCCCGAGCGGAGCGGGCACAAGAGACCCAGTACTTC
size: NA; J: TRBJ2-5; V: TRBV2; D: TRBD2; CDR3: CASSKASGTVQETQYF; DNA: TGTGCCAGCAGTAAAGCTAGCGGGACAGTCCAAGAGACCCAGTACTTC
size: NA; J: TRBJ2-7; V: TRBV29-1; D: TRBD2; CDR3: CSVSSLAGEQYF; DNA: TGCAGCGTCAGTTCCCTAGCGGGAGAGCAGTACTTC
size: NA; J: TRBJ2-3; V: TRBV5-5; D: TRBD2; CDR3: CASSLFSAGTSGMNTQYF; DNA: TGTGCCAGCAGCTTGTTTTCGGCCGGGACTAGCGGGATGAATACGCAGTATTTT
size: NA; J: TRBJ2-7; V: TRBV20-1; D: NA; CDR3: CSAIGGDSVRRLSYEQYF; DNA: TGCAGTGCTATAGGGGGTGACTCCGTCCGACGACTTTCCTACGAGCAGTACTTC
size: NA; J: TRBJ2-5; V: TRBV15; D: NA; CDR3: CATSRVGGETQYF; DNA: TGTGCCACCAGCAGAGTAGGGGGGGAGACCCAGTACTTC
size: once; J: TRBJ2-7; V: TRBV6-5; D: TRBD2; CDR3: CAGSSSTSGRLKQYF; DNA: TGTGCCGGCAGTTCTTCGACTAGCGGGAGGCTCAAGCAGTACTTC
size: few; J: TRBJ2-5; V: TRBV20-1; D: NA; CDR3: CSASRSWVYQETQYF; DNA: TGCAGTGCTAGTCGTAGCTGGGTGTACCAAGAGACCCAGTACTTC
size: few; J: TRBJ1-2; V: TRBV20-1; D: NA; CDR3: CSALWGGSYGYTF; DNA: TGCAGTGCGCTGTGGGGGGGCTCCTATGGCTACACCTTC
size: few; J: TRBJ2-6; V: TRBV7-2; D: NA; CDR3: CASRQRDSGANVLTF; DNA: TGTGCCAGCAGACAAAGGGATTCTGGGGCCAACGTCCTGACTTTC
size: NA; J: TRBJ2-3; V: TRBV2; D: NA; CDR3: CASSQRGGGPITDTQYF; DNA: TGTGCCAGCAGCCAACGAGGGGGAGGGCCGATCACAGATACGCAGTATTTT
size: few; J: TRBJ2-5; V: TRBV6-1; D: NA; CDR3: CASSEALDGRTQYF; DNA: TGTGCCAGCAGTGAAGCGCTGGACGGACGGACCCAGTACTTC
size: NA; J: TRBJ1-6; V: TRBV19; D: TRBD1; CDR3: CASRVPGQGPSPLHF; DNA: TGTGCCAGCCGAGTGCCGGGACAGGGGCCGTCACCCCTCCACTTT
size: NA; J: TRBJ1-2; V: TRBV28; D: NA; CDR3: CASLRGPIYGYTF; DNA: TGTGCCAGTCTCCGGGGGCCCATTTATGGCTACACCTTC
size: NA; J: TRBJ2-3; V: TRBV20-1; D: NA; CDR3: CSAMYGGTDTQYF; DNA: TGCAGTGCTATGTACGGGGGCACAGATACGCAGTATTTT
size: NA; J: TRBJ2-7; V: TRBV7-9; D: TRBD2; CDR3: CASSLTSVYEQYF; DNA: TGTGCCAGCAGCCTTACTAGCGTCTACGAGCAGTACTTC
size: NA; J: TRBJ2-1; V: TRBV24-1; D: NA; CDR3: CATSDLRGNEQFF; DNA: TGTGCCACCAGTGATTTGCGTGGGAATGAGCAGTTCTTC
size: few; J: TRBJ1-6; V: TRBV6-5; D: NA; CDR3: CASSYRGGNAYGSPLHF; DNA: TGTGCCAGCAGTTACCGCGGAGGGAATGCGTACGGTTCACCCCTCCACTTT
size: NA; J: TRBJ2-7; V: TRBV20-1; D: NA; CDR3: CSARDLGKNVYEQYF; DNA: TGCAGTGCTAGAGATCTGGGGAAGAACGTCTACGAGCAGTACTTC
size: NA; J: TRBJ1-1; V: TRBV7-3; D: TRBD1; CDR3: CASRSTGSTEAFF; DNA: TGTGCCAGCAGGTCGACAGGGTCCACTGAAGCTTTCTTT
size: few; J: TRBJ2-3; V: TRBV7-8; D: NA; CDR3: CASSPHTDTQYF; DNA: TGTGCCAGCAGCCCTCACACAGATACGCAGTATTTT
size: NA; J: TRBJ2-4; V: TRBV12-3/TRBV12-4; D: NA; CDR3: CASSLGQARIQYF; DNA: TGTGCCAGCAGTTTAGGACAGGCCCGCATTCAGTACTTC
size: few; J: TRBJ1-2; V: TRBV30; D: NA; CDR3: CAWRQDDYGYTF; DNA: TGTGCCTGGAGACAGGACGACTATGGCTACACCTTC
size: once; J: TRBJ2-3; V: TRBV15; D: NA; CDR3: CATSRVSGVTSTDTQYF; DNA: TGTGCCACCAGCAGAGTTTCAGGGGTTACTAGCACAGATACGCAGTATTTT
size: once; J: TRBJ1-1; V: TRBV19; D: NA; CDR3: CASSTDRSSTEAFF; DNA: TGTGCCAGTAGTACCGACAGGAGCTCGACTGAAGCTTTCTTT
size: NA; J: TRBJ2-2; V: TRBV7-2; D: NA; CDR3: CASSLFSVNTGELFF; DNA: TGTGCCAGCAGCTTATTCTCAGTTAACACCGGGGAGCTGTTTTTT
size: NA; J: TRBJ2-1; V: TRBV20-1; D: TRBD2; CDR3: CSASPPGLGYNEQFF; DNA: TGCAGTGCTAGCCCACCGGGACTAGGGTACAATGAGCAGTTCTTC
size: NA; J: TRBJ1-5; V: TRBV28; D: TRBD1; CDR3: CASSPGQGPHQPQHF; DNA: TGTGCCAGCAGCCCCGGACAGGGGCCCCATCAGCCCCAGCATTTT
size: NA; J: TRBJ1-1; V: TRBV10-3; D: NA; CDR3: CAISESGRQTEAFF; DNA: TGTGCCATCAGTGAGTCAGGGCGTCAAACTGAAGCTTTCTTT
size: NA; J: TRBJ2-3; V: TRBV20-1; D: TRBD2; CDR3: CSATYPGPSGTDTQYF; DNA: TGCAGTGCTACCTACCCGGGCCCTAGCGGTACAGATACGCAGTATTTT
size: NA; J: TRBJ2-2; V: TRBV5-8; D: TRBD1; CDR3: CASNDRDRGQVTGELFF; DNA: TGTGCCAGCAACGACCGGGACAGGGGCCAGGTCACCGGGGAGCTGTTTTTT
size: few; J: TRBJ1-5; V: TRBV7-9; D: NA; CDR3: CASSLGIGGNQPQHF; DNA: TGTGCCAGCAGCTTAGGTATAGGGGGAAATCAGCCCCAGCATTTT
size: NA; J: TRBJ1-1; V: TRBV20-1; D: NA; CDR3: CSALRIRGSTEAFF; DNA: TGCAGTGCCCTTAGGATAAGGGGGAGCACTGAAGCTTTCTTT
size: NA; J: TRBJ1-2; V: TRBV20-1; D: NA; CDR3: CSASSQATLGYTF; DNA: TGCAGTGCTAGTAGCCAGGCTACTCTTGGCTACACCTTC
size: NA; J: TRBJ2-5; V: TRBV2; D: NA; CDR3: CASSYRQETQYF; DNA: TGTGCCAGCAGTTACAGACAAGAGACCCAGTACTTC
size: NA; J: TRBJ1-1; V: TRBV10-3; D: NA; CDR3: CAISGGGTRLTEAFF; DNA: TGTGCCATCAGTGGGGGGGGAACTAGACTCACTGAAGCTTTCTTT
size: NA; J: TRBJ2-3; V: TRBV20-1; D: TRBD2; CDR3: CSAQTSSDTQYF; DNA: TGCAGTGCGCAGACTAGCTCAGATACGCAGTATTTT
size: NA; J: TRBJ2-1; V: TRBV6-2/TRBV6-3; D: NA; CDR3: CASSYSSQGRDEQFF; DNA: TGTGCCAGCAGTTACTCGAGTCAGGGGCGCGATGAGCAGTTCTTC